Presented here are 4 T cell receptor beta chains from one specimen sequenced in a study of cytomegalovirus exposure and HLA in healthy donors. PCR involved 60 Vbeta and 13 Jbeta primers. Some clones are missing from TCRdb's copy, which holds only in-frame ones; the method was immunoSEQ multiplex PCR. The data contain around 100,000 clones, about 70% of them singletons. The sample taken for sequencing was PBMCs. The source of these receptors is a woman aged 30 to 39 in good health and CMV-seronegative.

The chain links TRBV18 to TRBJ2-1; perhaps TRBD2 as D (5 bases). Looked up from germline, CDR1 is KGHSH and CDR2 is LQKENI. This CDR3 has 16 residues. V lost 2 bases to trimming and J lost 0 bases, with 11 bases between them. CDR3 sequence: CASSPYRRSSYNEQFF. The CDR3 nucleotides read TGTGCCAGCTCACCATATCGGAGGAGCTCCTACAATGAGCAGTTCTTC.

The gene calls are TRBV30 and TRBJ2-7; TRBD2 might be the D (6 bases). Trimming removed 5 bases at V and 5 bases at J, with 13 bases between. The germline V gene has CDR1 GTSNPN and CDR2 SVGIG (reference sequence). CDR3 length: 12 amino acids. The CDR3 sequence: CAWRESWDEQYF. DNA for the CDR3: TGTGCCTGGCGGGAGTCCTGGGACGAGCAGTACTTC.

This chain connects TRBV5-3 to TRBJ1-2, with 8 bases identical to TRBD1. TRBV5-3 has ORF status, its function being uncertain. V lost 1 base, J lost 3 bases, and 8 bases stayed unmatched. The CDR3 length is 16 residues. The CDR3, as DNA: TGTGCCAGAAGCTTGTATCCGGACAGGGTTGACTATGGCTACACCTTC. Translation gives CARSLYPDRVDYGYTF.

V gene TRBV27 combines with J gene TRBJ2-7, with no clear D. V was pared by 3 bases and J by 3 bases, with 9 bases between. Germline assignment: CDR1 MNHEY and CDR2 SMNVEV (reference sequence). The CDR3 is 13 residues long. CDR3 DNA sequence: TGTGCCAGCAGTTTTGCCCCTAACTACGAGCAGTACTTC. It encodes CASSFAPNYEQYF.